There are a few counts of the clone carrying this T cell receptor beta chain. Its antigen remains unknown. The entry originates in a study of human T cells and chemical hapten exposure. TCRdb redid the calling of the RACE reads with MiXCR, one entry per CDR3 protein. The profile shows 150,000 to 200,000 distinct CDR3 sequences, around a quarter of them singletons. Time point noted: patch test 3, about 24 weeks after DPC sensitization. Documented treatment: therapeutic diphenylcyclopropenone sensitization with weekly scalp DPC. Participating donors were patients with alopecia, aged 18 to 70 years, considered appropriate candidates for DPC. General study results and limits: Among expanded TCRs, significantly more large CDR3 similarity clusters formed than among controls.

The starting material was whole blood, obtained in connection with sensitization to the hapten diphenylcyclopropenone (DPC). The clonotype was recovered from a young woman with alopecia areata. Some clones in this sample may be carry-over from other donors' samples.

The CDR3 DNA reads TGCAGCGTTGTGAAGGGGGCGAGGGAGACCCAGTACTTC. Its protein product is CSVVKGARETQYF. J is TRBJ2-5 and V is TRBV29-1; 7 bases fit TRBD1. This CDR3 region has 13 residues. Germline loops: CDR1 SQVTM, CDR2 ANQGSEA. V shed 4 bases, J shed 5 bases, and the junction held 7 bases outside the gene matches. Full variable domain (outside the CDR3, taken from reference TRBV29-1 and TRBJ2-5): SAVISQKPSRDICQRGTSLTIQCQVDSQVTMMFWYRQQPGQSLTLIATANQGSEATYESGFVIDKFPISRPNLTFSTLTVSNMSPEDSSIYLCSVVKGARETQYFGPGTRLLVL.